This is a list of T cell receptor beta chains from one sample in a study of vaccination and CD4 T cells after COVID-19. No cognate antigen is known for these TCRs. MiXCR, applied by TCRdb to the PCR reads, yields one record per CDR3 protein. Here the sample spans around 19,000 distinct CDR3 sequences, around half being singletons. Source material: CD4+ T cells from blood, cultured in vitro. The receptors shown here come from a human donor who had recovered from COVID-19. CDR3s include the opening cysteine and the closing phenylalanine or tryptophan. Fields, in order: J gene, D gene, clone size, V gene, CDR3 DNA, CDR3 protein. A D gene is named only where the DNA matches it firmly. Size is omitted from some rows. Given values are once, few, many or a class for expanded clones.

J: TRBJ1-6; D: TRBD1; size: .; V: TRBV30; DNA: TGTGCCTGGACCTCGGACAGGGGGCGGTTTTCACCCCTCCACTTT; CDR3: CAWTSDRGRFSPLHF
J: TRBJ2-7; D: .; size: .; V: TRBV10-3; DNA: TGTGCCAGCAGTTACTCGCATCTAGGCGTCTACGAGCAGTACTTC; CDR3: CASSYSHLGVYEQYF
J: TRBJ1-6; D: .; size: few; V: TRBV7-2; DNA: TGTGCCAGCAGCTTAGCGGGTGGGACGGGGAATTCACCCCTCCACTTT; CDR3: CASSLAGGTGNSPLHF
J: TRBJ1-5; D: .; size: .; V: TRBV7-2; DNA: TGTGCCAGCAGCCCCCAGCCCCAGCATTTT; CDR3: CASSPQPQHF
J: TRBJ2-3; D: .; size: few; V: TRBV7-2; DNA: TGTGCCAGCAGCTCTCCCCCCGGTACGCAGTATTTT; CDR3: CASSSPPGTQYF
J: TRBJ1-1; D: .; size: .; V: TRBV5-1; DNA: TGCGCCAGCAGCCCGCGGGGGGCCGGCGCCACTGAAGCTTTCTTT; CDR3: CASSPRGAGATEAFF
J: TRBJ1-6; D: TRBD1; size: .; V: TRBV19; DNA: TGTGCCAGTAGTTTCCGGACAGGGTACGACGATTCACCCCTCCACTTT; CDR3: CASSFRTGYDDSPLHF
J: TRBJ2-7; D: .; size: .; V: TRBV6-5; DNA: TGTGCCAGCGGTTACTCAGGAACCGAGCAGTACTTC; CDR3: CASGYSGTEQYF
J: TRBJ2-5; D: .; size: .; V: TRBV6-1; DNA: TGTGCCAGCAGAAACCCTCTTGGGGGAAACCAAGAGACCCAGTACTTC; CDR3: CASRNPLGGNQETQYF
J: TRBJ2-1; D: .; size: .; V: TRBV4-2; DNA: TGTGCCAGCAGCCCCCGGTCACCGCTCGGGAATGAGCAGTTCTTC; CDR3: CASSPRSPLGNEQFF
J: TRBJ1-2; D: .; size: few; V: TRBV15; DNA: TGTGCCACCAGCAGAAGGGCGGGGACCAACTATGGCTACACCTTC; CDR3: CATSRRAGTNYGYTF
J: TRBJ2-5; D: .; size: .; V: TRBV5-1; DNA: TGCGCCAGCAGCCGAACCGGACAGACGAAGCAAGAGACCCAGTACTTC; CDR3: CASSRTGQTKQETQYF
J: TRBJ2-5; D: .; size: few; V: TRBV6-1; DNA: TGTGCCAGCAGTGAAGCCCGGACCCAGTACTTC; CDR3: CASSEARTQYF
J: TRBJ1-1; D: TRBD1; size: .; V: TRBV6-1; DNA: TGTGCCAGCAGCCCTGACAGGGGGAACACTGAAGCTTTCTTT; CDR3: CASSPDRGNTEAFF
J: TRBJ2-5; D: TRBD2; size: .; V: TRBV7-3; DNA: TGTGCCAGCAGCCCCCGAGCGGGAGGGTGGGAGACCCAGTACTTC; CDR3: CASSPRAGGWETQYF
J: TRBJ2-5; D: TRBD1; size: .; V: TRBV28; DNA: TGTGCCAGCAGCTCTTTTACAGGGGGCAGGAAGACCCAGTACTTC; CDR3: CASSSFTGGRKTQYF
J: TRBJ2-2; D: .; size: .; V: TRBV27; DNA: TGTGCCAGCAGTCTTGGACAACTGAAGGCGGAGCTGTTTTTT; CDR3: CASSLGQLKAELFF
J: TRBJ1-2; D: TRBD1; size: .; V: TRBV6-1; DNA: TGTGCCAGCGGACAGGGTAAAGGGGGCTATGGCTACACCTTC; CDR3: CASGQGKGGYGYTF
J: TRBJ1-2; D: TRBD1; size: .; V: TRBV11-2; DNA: TGTGCCAGCAGCTGGGGGACAGGGGTCAAACGGCGTGGCTACACCTTC; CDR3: CASSWGTGVKRRGYTF
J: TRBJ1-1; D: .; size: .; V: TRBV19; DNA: TGTGCCAGTAGTCGTTACAGGGAGTCAGACCCTGAAGCTTTCTTT; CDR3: CASSRYRESDPEAFF
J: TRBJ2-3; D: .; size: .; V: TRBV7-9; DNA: TGTGCCAGCAGCTCCCTTGGGGATACGCAGTATTTT; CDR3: CASSSLGDTQYF
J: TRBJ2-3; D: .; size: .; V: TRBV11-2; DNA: TGTGCCAGCAGCTTAGTCCGGGGACCCACAGATACGCAGTATTTT; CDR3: CASSLVRGPTDTQYF